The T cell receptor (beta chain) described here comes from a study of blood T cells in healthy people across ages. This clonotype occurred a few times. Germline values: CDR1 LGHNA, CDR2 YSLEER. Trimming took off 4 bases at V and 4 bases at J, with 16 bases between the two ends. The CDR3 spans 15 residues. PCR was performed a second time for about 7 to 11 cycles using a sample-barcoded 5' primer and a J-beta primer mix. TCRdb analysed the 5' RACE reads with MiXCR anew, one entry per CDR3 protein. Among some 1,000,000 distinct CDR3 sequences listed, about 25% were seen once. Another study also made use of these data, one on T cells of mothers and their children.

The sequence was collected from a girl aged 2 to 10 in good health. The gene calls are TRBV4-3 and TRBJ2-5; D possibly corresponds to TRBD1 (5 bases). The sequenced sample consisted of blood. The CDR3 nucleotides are TGCGCCAGCAGCCCCGGATCAGGGAATGGAGAGACCCAGTACTTC. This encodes CASSPGSGNGETQYF.